The sequence of this TCR beta chain was determined in a study of blood T cell repertoires in COVID-19. Across the study: Some COVID-19 samples were acute and others convalescent; all came from the United States, Italy and Spain. In each case, the material was cDNA or gDNA derived from T cells, B-cell-depleted T cells, or PBMCs.

The CDR3 spans 15 residues. V lost 5 bases, J lost 0 bases, and 4 bases stayed unmatched. Germline V gives CDR1 MNHEY, CDR2 SVGAGI. As handled by the study authors: How many nucleated cells were present was estimated from reference gene primer amplification. Here immunoSEQ multiplex PCR was the method, and the copy in TCRdb shows in-frame clones only, minus some. The V and J calls and clone size were taken over from that table, and D and trimming were inferred from the DNA. This sample has roughly 150,000 clones; 80% occur once, and the top ten carry 0.45% to 0.6%. V gene TRBV6-5 combines with J gene TRBJ2-7, with TRBD2 identical over 10 bases. This sequence was found in a man aged 55 to 70 with acute or convalescent COVID-19. The material sequenced was peripheral blood. The CDR3 is CASSRAGGPSYEQYF. The CDR3 nucleotides are TGTGCCAGCAGTCGAGCGGGAGGGCCCTCCTACGAGCAGTACTTC.